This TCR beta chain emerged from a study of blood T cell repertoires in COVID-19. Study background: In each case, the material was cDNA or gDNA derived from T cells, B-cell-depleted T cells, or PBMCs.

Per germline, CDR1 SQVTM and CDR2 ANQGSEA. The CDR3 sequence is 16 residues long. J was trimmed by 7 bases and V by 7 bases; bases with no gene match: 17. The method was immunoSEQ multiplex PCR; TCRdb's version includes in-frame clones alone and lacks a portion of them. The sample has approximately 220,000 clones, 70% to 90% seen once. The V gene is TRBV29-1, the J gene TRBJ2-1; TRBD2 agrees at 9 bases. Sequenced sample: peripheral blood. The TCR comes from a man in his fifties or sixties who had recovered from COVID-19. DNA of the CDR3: TGCAGCGCCGTGTCTAGCGGGACCCACCGTTGGAATGAGCAGTTCTTC. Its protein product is CSAVSSGTHRWNEQFF.